This TCR beta chain stems from a study of blood T cells in healthy people across ages. About this clonotype itself: What it recognizes is unknown.

The CDR3 has 14 residues. Trimming took 3 bases from V and 1 from J, leaving 9 bases between them. Study-wide results and caveats: Possibly, changes in expanded clonotypes were confounded because donor CMV status was unknown.

A second PCR, run for roughly 7 to 11 cycles, used a sample-barcoded 5' primer plus a J-beta primer mix. Researchers report that each sample yielded at least 3 million CDR3-containing paired-end reads. TCRdb re-derived calls from the 5' RACE reads in MiXCR, one entry per CDR3 protein. The data hold fewer than 2,000,000 distinct CDR3 sequences, with roughly 43% observed a single time. The TCR originated in a human donor in good health. Sequences were obtained from blood. The chain couples TRBV12-3 or TRBV12-4 to TRBJ1-1; weak D call: TRBD1 (6 bases). The CDR3, as DNA: TGTGCCAGCAGTTTTCAGGGGCGGAACACTGAAGCTTTCTTT. Its protein product is CASSFQGRNTEAFF.